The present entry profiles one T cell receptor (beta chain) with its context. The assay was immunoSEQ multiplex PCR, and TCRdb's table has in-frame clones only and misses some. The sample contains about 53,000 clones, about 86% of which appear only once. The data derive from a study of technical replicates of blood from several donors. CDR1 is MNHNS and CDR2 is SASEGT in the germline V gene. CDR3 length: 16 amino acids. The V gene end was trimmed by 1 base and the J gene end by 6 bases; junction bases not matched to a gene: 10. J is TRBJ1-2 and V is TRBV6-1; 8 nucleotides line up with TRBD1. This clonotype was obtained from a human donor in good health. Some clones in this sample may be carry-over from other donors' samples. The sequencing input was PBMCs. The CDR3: CASSEVVTGGRDGYTF. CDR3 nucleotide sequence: TGTGCCAGCAGTGAAGTAGTCACAGGGGGTCGAGATGGCTACACCTTC.